This T cell receptor beta chain was captured by sequencing in a study of T-cell reconstitution after alpha-beta-depleted transplantation in children. Unique molecular identifiers were built into the TCRbeta library. TCRdb reprocessed the PCR reads with MiXCR, giving one entry per CDR3 protein. The sample holds some 400,000 distinct CDR3 sequences, around 21% seen once. The CDR3 consists of 13 residues. Germline V gene sequence: CDR1 SGHRS, CDR2 YFSETQ. Unmatched junction bases numbered 2, after V lost 5 bases and J lost 8 bases. The TCR comes from a human donor who donated a stem cell graft to a child with acute myeloid leukemia. The sequencing used PBMCs from the stem cell graft donor, collected from the stem cell graft. This rearrangement joins TRBV5-1 to TRBJ2-1, with 12 bases matching TRBD1. CDR3 residues: CASSGTGGDEQFF. The CDR3 DNA sequence: TGCGCCAGCAGTGGGACAGGGGGCGATGAGCAGTTCTTC.